Presented here are 26 T cell receptor beta chains from one specimen sequenced in a study of T cells in Graves' hyperthyroidism and ophthalmopathy (dated by TCRdb to about 2019). The library was prepared using multiplex PCR. TCRdb names Illumina HiSeq 2000 as the instrument used. The TCR beta CDR3 regions were amplified from the RNA transcripts. The TCR CDR3 was subjected to a first round of RT-PCR using the HTBI primer set and the Qiagen OneStep RT-PCR kit. TCRdb trimmed public reads at Q25 via fastp, called clones via MiXCR and kept in-frame beta chains. Identical CDR3 protein sequences are pooled into one entry, listed with their most common genes and DNA. In all, the sample holds over 450,000 distinct CDR3 sequences, and roughly 15% of those were seen once. The top ten clones comprise roughly 15% of the sample. The sample comprised blood. The origin of the receptors is a woman in her late teens or twenties with Graves' ophthalmopathy.

Of note for this clonotype: A much larger clone differs from this one at a single base, so this may be a read error. The V call is TRBV20-1, the J call TRBJ2-7; 10 bases are shared with TRBD1. V lost 0 bases to trimming and J lost 4 bases; unmatched junction nucleotides: 6. The CDR3 loop spans 15 amino acids. Germline loops: CDR1 DFQATT, CDR2 SNEGSKA (reference sequence). The CDR3 protein is CSARDRQGAKYEQYF. CDR3 sequence (DNA): TGCAGTGCTAGAGATCGACAGGGGGCTAAATACGAGCAGTACTTC.

The sample holds many counts of this clonotype. This chain links TRBV27 with TRBJ1-1; 7 bases agree with TRBD1. The CDR3 consists of 15 residues. Looked up from germline, CDR1 is MNHEY and CDR2 is SMNVEV (reference sequence). Trimming at V came to 5 bases and at J to 5 bases, leaving 11 bases not matched to a gene. In DNA form, the CDR3 reads TGTGCCAGCAGTCCCCGGGGCCCAGGGGGGACTGAAGCTTTCTTT. Amino acid sequence: CASSPRGPGGTEAFF.

In its sample, this clonotype was seen many times. An end of the junction does not agree with germline; a read error may underlie this. V and J are TRBV20-1 and TRBJ2-1; 9 bases fit TRBD2. The germline gives CDR1 DFQATT, CDR2 SNEGSKA (reference sequence). The CDR3 totals 18 residues. The CDR3 DNA reads as TGCAGTGCTAGAAATAGCGGGAGTCCCCTCAGCTCCTGCAATGAGCAGTTCTTC. Translation: CSARNSGSPLSSCNEQFF.

The chain joins TRBV7-2 to TRBJ2-3, with TRBD2 matching 11 bases. Trimming cost V 0 bases and J 1 base; bases outside gene matches: 6. Germline assignment: CDR1 SGHTA and CDR2 FQGNSA. There are 18 residues in the CDR3. CDR3 loop: CASSLAVLAGGRTDTQYF. The CDR3 coding sequence is TGTGCCAGCAGCTTAGCGGTGCTAGCGGGAGGTCGCACAGATACGCAGTATTTT.

This clonotype was counted at least ten times. This chain connects TRBV28 to TRBJ2-7; D gene ambiguous. Trimming removed 6 bases at V and 4 bases at J, with 10 bases between. Germline assignment: CDR1 MDHEN and CDR2 SYDVKM. The CDR3 sequence is 12 residues long. The CDR3 sequence is CASSYNLYEQYF. For the CDR3, the DNA is TGTGCCAGCAGCTATAACCTTTACGAGCAGTACTTC.

This clonotype was seen only a few times. This sequence joins TRBV6-1 and TRBJ1-5; D gene ambiguous. CDR1 and CDR2 from the germline V gene are MNHNS and SASEGT. The CDR3 is made up of 15 amino acids. The V end was cut by 8 bases, the J end by 0 bases, with 14 bases between. CDR3 loop: CASHLGEVSNQPQHF. For the CDR3, the DNA is TGTGCCAGCCACCTCGGAGAGGTTAGCAATCAGCCCCAGCATTTT.

The J gene is TRBJ2-2, the V gene TRBV5-1, with D uncertain. The germline V and J ends were trimmed by 10 bases and 6 bases, with 16 bases remaining between them. The CDR3 extends over 13 amino acids. Germline CDR1 SGHRS, CDR2 YFSETQ. CDR3 sequence: CASTATAAGELFF. The CDR3 nucleotides are TGCGCCTCGACCGCCACGGCGGCCGGGGAGCTGTTTTTT.

The chain links TRBV5-5 to TRBJ2-1, with 9 bases aligning to TRBD2. Germline trimming cut 2 bases from V and 4 bases from J; bases unmatched to any gene: 4. This CDR3 has 15 amino acids. The germline CDR1 and CDR2 sequences are SGHKS and YYEKEE (reference sequence). The CDR3 bases are TGTGCCAGCAGCTTACCTAGCGGGGTGTACAATGAGCAGTTCTTC. Encoded protein: CASSLPSGVYNEQFF.

This clonotype was found many times. The chain is built from TRBV28 and TRBJ1-1; possibly TRBD1 for D (5 bases). V lost 9 bases to trimming and J lost 2 bases, with 13 bases between them. The CDR3 runs to 13 residues. CDR1 and CDR2 (germline): MDHEN, SYDVKM. CDR3 in amino acids: CASERQINTEAFF. CDR3 nucleotide sequence: TGTGCCAGTGAGAGACAGATCAACACTGAAGCTTTCTTT. The full variable domain, in which reference TRBV28 and TRBJ1-1 provide the parts outside the CDR3, is DVKVTQSSRYLVKRTGEKVFLECVQDMDHENMFWYRQDPGLGLRLIYFSYDVKMKEKGDIPEGYSVSREKKERFSLILESASTNQTSMYLCASERQINTEAFFGQGTRLTVV.

Only a few counts were recorded for this clonotype. The V call is TRBV2, the J call TRBJ2-7; 7 nucleotides agree with TRBD2. This CDR3 is built from 15 residues. Trimming took 8 bases from V and 1 from J; bases not matched to a gene: 11. The germline V gene has CDR1 SNHLY and CDR2 FYNNEI. The CDR3 bases are TGTGCCAGCCGGGGGGTCACGTCTCTTTCCTACGAGCAGTACTTC. Encoded protein: CASRGVTSLSYEQYF.

This clonotype was counted only a few times. This clone may be a read error of a much larger clone one base away. The rearrangement uses TRBV7-2 and TRBJ2-7; D may correspond to TRBD1 or TRBD2 (5 bases each). This CDR3 region has 14 residues. Germline loops: CDR1 SGHTA, CDR2 FQGNSA. CDR3 DNA: TGTGCCAGCAACTTAGTTCCAGGGAGCTACGAGCAGTACTTC. This translates into CASNLVPGSYEQYF.

There are many counts of this clonotype. The chain uses TRBV6-5 and TRBJ1-1; D unresolved. The germline gives CDR1 MNHEY, CDR2 SVGAGI. This CDR3 region has 13 residues. Deletions cut 7 bases from V and 4 bases from J, with 13 bases between. The CDR3 coding sequence is TGTGCCAGCAAATATATGCTAACCACTGAAGCTTTCTTT. This encodes CASKYMLTTEAFF.

The table lists this clonotype with many counts. V usage is TRBV29-1 and J usage is TRBJ1-4, with 9 bases fitting TRBD1. V dropped 6 bases and J dropped 7; count of bases not matched to a gene: 6. From germline, CDR1 is SQVTM and CDR2 ANQGSEA. The CDR3 runs to 13 residues. The CDR3 spells CSVDGQGSEKLFF. CDR3 DNA sequence: TGCAGCGTCGACGGACAGGGGAGTGAAAAACTGTTTTTT.

This clonotype showed up many times. This sequence joins TRBV18 and TRBJ2-4, with D tentatively TRBD2 (5 bases). With 2 bases removed from V and 5 bases from J, the gap between germline ends came to 16 bases. CDR1 and CDR2 from the germline V gene are KGHSH and LQKENI. The CDR3 runs to 16 residues. This CDR3 reads CASSPGQTGFQNIQYF. The CDR3 coding sequence is TGTGCCAGCTCACCAGGTCAAACGGGATTTCAAAACATTCAGTACTTC.

The chain links TRBV19 to TRBJ1-6; 7 positions match TRBD1. The germline gives CDR1 LNHDA, CDR2 SQIVND (reference sequence). V lost 1 base to trimming and J lost 7 bases; unmatched junction nucleotides: 7. This CDR3 spans 16 amino acids. This CDR3 reads CASSIGRQGGNSPLHF. The CDR3 DNA reads TGTGCCAGTAGTATAGGTCGACAGGGTGGAAATTCACCCCTCCACTTT.

The rearrangement joins TRBV6-2 or TRBV6-3 to TRBJ1-5; D is ambiguous. Germline V lookup: CDR1 MNHEY, CDR2 SVGEGT. The ends were cut back, 2 bases at V and 0 bases at J, with 8 bases in the middle. This CDR3 contains 15 residues. The CDR3, as DNA: TGTGCCAGCAGTTACCAACCGTATAGCAATCAGCCCCAGCATTTT. Residues: CASSYQPYSNQPQHF.

This clonotype was counted ten times or more. The J gene is TRBJ2-7, the V gene TRBV30; D might be TRBD1 or TRBD2, each matching 5 bases. CDR3 size: 13 residues. Trimming shortened V by 1 base and J by 7 bases, and 14 bases separated the two germline ends. Germline CDR1 is GTSNPN and CDR2 is SVGIG (reference sequence). The CDR3 here is CAWSGGLLSEQYF. CDR3 sequence (DNA): TGTGCCTGGAGTGGGGGGTTGTTAAGTGAGCAGTACTTC.

A few counts support this clonotype. The chain employs TRBV29-1 and TRBJ1-1, with D possibly TRBD1 on 5 matching bases. The CDR3 totals 13 residues. Germline V gene data show CDR1 as SQVTM and CDR2 as ANQGSEA. V lost 3 bases and J 1 base, leaving 9 bases between the germline ends. The CDR3, as DNA: TGCAGCGTTGAGCGGGGGAAGAACACTGAAGCTTTCTTT. This codes for CSVERGKNTEAFF.

V usage is TRBV6-2 or TRBV6-3 and J usage is TRBJ2-1, with 7 bases fitting TRBD2. V shed 6 bases and J 1 base; nucleotides not matched to a gene: 18. The CDR3 contains 19 residues. CDR1 is MNHEY, CDR2 SVGEGT, per germline. CDR3 region: CASSHQRGGEGESYNEQFF. The CDR3 DNA reads as TGTGCCAGCAGCCACCAGCGGGGCGGGGAGGGCGAATCCTACAATGAGCAGTTCTTC.

J is TRBJ1-4 and V is TRBV9; D gene ambiguous. CDR1 is SGDLS, CDR2 YYNGEE, per germline. The CDR3 totals 16 residues. Trimming took 4 bases from V and 6 from J, leaving 19 bases between them. The CDR3 is CASSLSVGNRDEKLFF. CDR3 nucleotide sequence: TGTGCCAGCAGCCTCTCGGTCGGGAATAGGGATGAAAAACTGTTTTTT.

The chain carries TRBV6-6 and TRBJ2-4; D is unresolved. This CDR3 spans 13 amino acids. Trimming stripped 0 bases from V and 3 bases from J, with 3 bases between. Germline CDR1 is MNHNY and CDR2 is SVGAGI (reference sequence). The CDR3 region is CASSYSDKNIQYF. CDR3 DNA sequence: TGTGCCAGCAGTTACTCGGACAAAAACATTCAGTACTTC.

This clonotype was observed many times. This chain uses TRBV27 with TRBJ2-3; D is unclear. V was pared by 4 bases and J by 0 bases, with 5 bases between. This CDR3 spans 13 amino acids. Germline assignment: CDR1 MNHEY and CDR2 SMNVEV (reference sequence). The CDR3 DNA reads TGTGCCAGCAGTTACATGAGCACAGATACGCAGTATTTT. It specifies CASSYMSTDTQYF.

The chain combines TRBV19 with TRBJ1-2; D is uncertain. This CDR3 has 16 residues. CDR1 LNHDA and CDR2 SQIVND come from the germline V gene (reference sequence). V was trimmed by 2 bases and J by 2 bases, leaving 15 bases between them. The CDR3 region has the DNA TGTGCCAGTAGTATATCGGCAGGTTGGATAAACTATGGCTACACCTTC. Translated: CASSISAGWINYGYTF.

This clonotype was observed many times. This chain connects TRBV7-2 to TRBJ2-1; TRBD1 is a possible D gene (5 bases). Germline V gives CDR1 SGHTA, CDR2 FQGNSA. The CDR3 sequence is 12 residues long. Between the trimmed V and J ends, which lost 4 bases and 6 bases, there was a span of 7 bases. The CDR3 DNA reads TGTGCCAGCAGCTACCAGGGCAATGAGCAGTTCTTC. It encodes CASSYQGNEQFF.

This clonotype appeared once. V gene TRBV29-1 combines with J gene TRBJ2-1, with TRBD2 matching over 7 bases. The J segment lost 5 bases and the V segment lost 2 bases, leaving 3 bases of the junction unmatched. The CDR3 is 13 amino acids. Germline values: CDR1 SQVTM, CDR2 ANQGSEA. The CDR3 protein is CSVESLADNEQFF. CDR3 DNA sequence: TGCAGCGTTGAAAGTCTAGCGGACAATGAGCAGTTCTTC.

The table lists this clonotype with many counts. The rearrangement links TRBV28 to TRBJ2-3; no firm D call. Trimming pared 7 bases from V and 0 bases from J, leaving 11 bases between. Looked up from germline, CDR1 is MDHEN and CDR2 is SYDVKM. The CDR3 has 14 residues. The CDR3 region is CASTRRPSTDTQYF. The CDR3 DNA follows: TGTGCCAGCACTCGGCGGCCTAGCACAGATACGCAGTATTTT.